This is a list of T cell receptor beta chains from one sample in a study of a mutant IDH1 vaccine in newly diagnosed glioma. Method: immunoSEQ multiplex PCR; TCRdb's copy keeps in-frame clones and lacks some. Of over 45,000 clones listed, more than 85% were seen once; the top ten hold around 2.5%. This specimen consisted of PBMCs, obtained from a glioma patient treated with radiotherapy, temozolomide or both. Receptors were obtained from a man over 45 with glioma. CDR3s include the opening cysteine and the closing phenylalanine or tryptophan. D genes are given only for firm matches. Not every row has a clone size; where given, it reads once, few, many or a size class.

CDR3nt | CDR3aa | v_gene | abundance | j_gene | d_gene
TGTGCCAGCATGGAGGAACGGACTTCCTACGAGCAGTACTTC | CASMEERTSYEQYF | TRBV2 | - | TRBJ2-7 | -
TGTGCCAGCTCGCTCAGGACAGGGGAAAGGGGACAGCCCCAGCATTTT | CASSLRTGERGQPQHF | TRBV18 | few | TRBJ1-5 | TRBD1
TGTGCCAGCAGCTTAAACGGGGGACAGGGAGGCTACACCTTC | CASSLNGGQGGYTF | TRBV7-8 | - | TRBJ1-2 | TRBD1
TGTGCCAGCAAGATGGGGGTAGAAGCTCGCGAGCAGTACTTC | CASKMGVEAREQYF | TRBV6-5 | - | TRBJ2-7 | -
TGTGCCAGTAGTAGAAGGCCGACTAGCGGCACAGATACGCAGTATTTT | CASSRRPTSGTDTQYF | TRBV19 | - | TRBJ2-3 | TRBD2
TGCGCCAGCAGTCTCTGGGGGAAGTCGGGGGCCACTGAAGCTTTCTTT | CASSLWGKSGATEAFF | TRBV4-1 | few | TRBJ1-1 | -
TGTGCCAGCAGCAACAAGGGTACGCAGTATTTT | CASSNKGTQYF | TRBV5-6 | - | TRBJ2-3 | -
TGTGCCAGCAGCTTTGACAACGCCTACGAGCAGTACTTC | CASSFDNAYEQYF | TRBV7-9 | few | TRBJ2-7 | -
TGCGCCAGCAGCCAGGGAGACAGGGTTGATTCAGCTGAAGCTTTCTTT | CASSQGDRVDSAEAFF | TRBV4-3 | - | TRBJ1-1 | TRBD1
TGCAGCGTTGGGCGGGGGAGAGAGACCCAGTACTTC | CSVGRGRETQYF | TRBV29-1 | - | TRBJ2-5 | TRBD2
TGCGCCAGCAGTGCGTCGTTCGCCAGACGGGAGCTGTTTTTT | CASSASFARRELFF | TRBV10-2 | - | TRBJ2-2 | -
TGTGCCAGCAGCCCCGGGGGGGCGGAAAACACCGGGGAGCTGTTTTTT | CASSPGGAENTGELFF | TRBV7-2 | - | TRBJ2-2 | TRBD2
TGTGCCAGTAGCGACAGGGGATACTCTGGGGCCAACGTCCTGACTTTC | CASSDRGYSGANVLTF | TRBV19 | few | TRBJ2-6 | TRBD1
TGCGCCAGCAGTGAGTCGGCGGGAAGGTTTGAGCAGTACTTC | CASSESAGRFEQYF | TRBV10-2 | - | TRBJ2-7 | -
TGTGCTAGCAGCCCAGCGGGACAGGGAAGCAATTCACCCCTCCACTTT | CASSPAGQGSNSPLHF | TRBV7-7 | - | TRBJ1-6 | TRBD1
TGTGCCAGCAGCGCTCCGGGACCGGAGCTGTTTTTT | CASSAPGPELFF | TRBV9 | once | TRBJ2-2 | -
TGTGCCTGGAGTTCCAAGGGGCCGAAGACCCAGTACTTC | CAWSSKGPKTQYF | TRBV30 | - | TRBJ2-5 | -
TGTGCCAGCAGCTCGAAGGAGGGTTCCTACAATGAGCAGTTCTTC | CASSSKEGSYNEQFF | TRBV7-8 | - | TRBJ2-1 | -
TGTGCCTGGAGTAGCGATAGCGGAGGAGAGACCCAGTACTTC | CAWSSDSGGETQYF | TRBV30 | - | TRBJ2-5 | -
TGCGCCAGCAGCCAAGGTTCGGGGGTTGGGGAGACCCAGTACTTC | CASSQGSGVGETQYF | TRBV4-3 | - | TRBJ2-5 | -
TGTGCCACCAGCGAAAGGGGAACCGGGGAGCTGTTTTTT | CATSERGTGELFF | TRBV15 | - | TRBJ2-2 | -
TGTGCCAGCAGTTATAACAGGGGCCGCGACACCATATATTTT | CASSYNRGRDTIYF | TRBV6-5 | - | TRBJ1-3 | TRBD1
TGTGCCAGCAGGCGGACAGGCCTTGGAGGCTACACCTTC | CASRRTGLGGYTF | TRBV27 | - | TRBJ1-2 | TRBD1
TGTGCCAGTAGTATAGCGGCACAGGGGGTGTGGAGCAATCAGCCCCAGCATTTT | CASSIAAQGVWSNQPQHF | TRBV19 | - | TRBJ1-5 | TRBD1
TGTGCCAGCACTGACCACCCCACTGAAGCTTTCTTT | CASTDHPTEAFF | TRBV2 | - | TRBJ1-1 | -
TGCGCCAGCAGCCGGACCCCAGGGAAAGCTGGAAACACCATATATTTT | CASSRTPGKAGNTIYF | TRBV4-3 | - | TRBJ1-3 | -
TGTGCCAGCCGGAAACTTAGCGGGAGGGACAATGAGCAGTTCTTC | CASRKLSGRDNEQFF | TRBV25-1 | - | TRBJ2-1 | TRBD2
TGTGCCATCAGTGAGTCCGCGGGGGGCACTGAAGCTTTCTTT | CAISESAGGTEAFF | TRBV10-3 | - | TRBJ1-1 | -
TGTGCCAGCAGTGAAGGAAAGGGGATGACTAATGAAAAACTGTTTTTT | CASSEGKGMTNEKLFF | TRBV6-1 | once | TRBJ1-4 | -
TGCGCCAGCAGCTTGGAGGGCCTTATGACTAACTATGGCTACACCTTC | CASSLEGLMTNYGYTF | TRBV5-1 | few | TRBJ1-2 | -
TGCGCCAGCTCGTTAGGGGAGGACTCCTACGAGCAGTACTTC | CASSLGEDSYEQYF | TRBV4-1 | - | TRBJ2-7 | -
TGCGCCAGCAGCCAACAGGGGAGCTCCTACGAGCAGTACTTC | CASSQQGSSYEQYF | TRBV4-1 | - | TRBJ2-7 | -
TGTGCCAGCAGCTTAGGACAGGGTAATGTAGCTTTCTTT | CASSLGQGNVAFF | TRBV11-2 | - | TRBJ1-1 | TRBD1
TGTGCCAGCAGCTTGTGGATCGGGAGGGCCTACGAGCAGTACTTC | CASSLWIGRAYEQYF | TRBV5-5 | - | TRBJ2-7 | TRBD2
TGCGCCAGCAGCTTGTCCGGTGCCAACTATGGCTACACCTTC | CASSLSGANYGYTF | TRBV5-1 | - | TRBJ1-2 | -
TGTGCCAGCTTTAGCGGGGGGGCCTACGAGCAGTACTTC | CASFSGGAYEQYF | TRBV28 | - | TRBJ2-7 | TRBD2
TGCGCCAGCAGCCTGGGACAGGGGGGCATTAACAATCAGCCCCAGCATTTT | CASSLGQGGINNQPQHF | TRBV4-1 | - | TRBJ1-5 | TRBD1
TGTGCCAGCAGGCTAACTGGGTCGTACACCGGGGAGCTGTTTTTT | CASRLTGSYTGELFF | TRBV11-2 | - | TRBJ2-2 | -
TGTGCCAGCAGCCCCGAGGGACAGAACTCTGGAAACACCATATATTTT | CASSPEGQNSGNTIYF | TRBV5-4 | - | TRBJ1-3 | TRBD1
TGTGCCAGCAGCCCCCAACAGGATACGCAGTATTTT | CASSPQQDTQYF | TRBV7-3 | - | TRBJ2-3 | -
TGTGCCAGCCGACAGGGGGGCTCCTACGAGCAGTACTTC | CASRQGGSYEQYF | TRBV7-9 | - | TRBJ2-7 | TRBD1
TGTGCCAGCAGCTTAGGCCGGGGCAGTAACCCCCACTTT | CASSLGRGSNPHF | TRBV7-2 | - | TRBJ1-6 | -
TGTGCCAGCAGCACTTTACCCCCTCTAGCGGGGTGTGCTGAGGATCACGAGCAGTACTTC | CASSTLPPLAGCAEDHEQYF | TRBV21-1 | - | TRBJ2-7 | -
TGTGCCACCAGCAAACCAACCGGGACACTTCAGCCCCAGCATTTT | CATSKPTGTLQPQHF | TRBV15 | - | TRBJ1-5 | -
TGCGCCAGCAGCCTCGGGAATGGGGCCGAAGCTTTCTTT | CASSLGNGAEAFF | TRBV4-1 | - | TRBJ1-1 | -
TGTGCCAGCAGTAACTCTAAGAACACTGAAGCTTTCTTT | CASSNSKNTEAFF | TRBV28 | - | TRBJ1-1 | -
TGTGCCAGCGGAGGGGAACTATCGAATGGCTACACCTTC | CASGGELSNGYTF | TRBV6-6 | - | TRBJ1-2 | -
TGTGCCAGCAGTGAAGCGCTCGGGACTAGCGCCAGGAGTGAGCAGTTCTTC | CASSEALGTSARSEQFF | TRBV6-1 | - | TRBJ2-1 | TRBD2
TGTGCCAGCAGCTTAGGTTTCGGGACTAACGGGAAAGGGGAGCAGTACTTC | CASSLGFGTNGKGEQYF | TRBV13 | once | TRBJ2-7 | TRBD2
TGTGCCAGCAGCCTAGACGTGGCTAACTATGGCTACACCTTC | CASSLDVANYGYTF | TRBV7-2 | once | TRBJ1-2 | -
TGTGCCAGCAGCGTTCAACCAGACTACAATGAGCAGTTCTTC | CASSVQPDYNEQFF | TRBV9 | - | TRBJ2-1 | -
TGCGCCAGCAGCCAAAGGACCGGGACACCAGTCTATGGCTACACCTTC | CASSQRTGTPVYGYTF | TRBV5-1 | - | TRBJ1-2 | -
TGTGCCAGCAGCCTAGAAACAGGGGGTCAGGCTGAAGCTTTCTTT | CASSLETGGQAEAFF | TRBV7-6 | - | TRBJ1-1 | TRBD1
TGTGCCAGTAGTATGGTGGGGACCCACGCTGGAAACACCATATATTTT | CASSMVGTHAGNTIYF | TRBV19 | - | TRBJ1-3 | -
TGTGCCAGCATCGAGGGGGGGGCCGGGAACACTGAAGCTTTCTTT | CASIEGGAGNTEAFF | TRBV6-6 | - | TRBJ1-1 | -
TGTGCCAGCAGTAAATACAATGAGCAGTTCTTC | CASSKYNEQFF | TRBV6-5 | - | TRBJ2-1 | -
TGTGCCAGCAGCGGGACTAGCGGTGCTAGCACAGATACGCAGTATTTT | CASSGTSGASTDTQYF | TRBV5-5 | - | TRBJ2-3 | TRBD2